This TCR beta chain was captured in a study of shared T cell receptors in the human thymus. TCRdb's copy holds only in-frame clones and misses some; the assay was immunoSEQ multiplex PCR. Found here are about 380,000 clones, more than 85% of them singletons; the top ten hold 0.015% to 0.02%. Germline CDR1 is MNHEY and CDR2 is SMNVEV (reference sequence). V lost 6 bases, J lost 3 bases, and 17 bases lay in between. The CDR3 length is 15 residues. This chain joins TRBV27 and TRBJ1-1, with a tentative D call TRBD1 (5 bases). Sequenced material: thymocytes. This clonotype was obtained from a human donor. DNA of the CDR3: TGTGCCAGCAGCCTCCTGGAGGGGCGGGACACTGAAGCTTTCTTT. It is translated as CASSLLEGRDTEAFF.